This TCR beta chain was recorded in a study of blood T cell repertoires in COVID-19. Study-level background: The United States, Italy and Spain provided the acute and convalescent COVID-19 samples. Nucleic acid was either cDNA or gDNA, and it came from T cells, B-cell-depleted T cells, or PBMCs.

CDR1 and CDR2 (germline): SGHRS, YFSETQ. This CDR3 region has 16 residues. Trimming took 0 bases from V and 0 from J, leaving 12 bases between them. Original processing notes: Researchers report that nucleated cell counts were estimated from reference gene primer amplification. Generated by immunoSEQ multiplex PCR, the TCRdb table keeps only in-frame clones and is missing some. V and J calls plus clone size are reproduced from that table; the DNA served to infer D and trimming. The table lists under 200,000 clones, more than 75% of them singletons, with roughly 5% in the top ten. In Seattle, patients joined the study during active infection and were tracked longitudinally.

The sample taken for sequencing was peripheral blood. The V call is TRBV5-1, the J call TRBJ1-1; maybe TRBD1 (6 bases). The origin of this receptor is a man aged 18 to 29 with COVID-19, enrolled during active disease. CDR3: CASSLAGGMMNTEAFF. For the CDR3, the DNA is TGCGCCAGCAGCTTGGCGGGGGGCATGATGAACACTGAAGCTTTCTTT.